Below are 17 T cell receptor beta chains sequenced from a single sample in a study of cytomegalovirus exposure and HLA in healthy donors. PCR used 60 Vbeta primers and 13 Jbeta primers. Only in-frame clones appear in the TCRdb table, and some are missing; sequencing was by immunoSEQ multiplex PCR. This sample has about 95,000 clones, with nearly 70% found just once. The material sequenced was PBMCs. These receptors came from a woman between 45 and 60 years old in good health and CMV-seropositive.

The CDR3 loop reads CASSGEPRQGSGNTIYF. Written as DNA, the CDR3 is TGTGCCAGCAGCGGCGAACCGAGACAGGGCTCTGGAAACACCATATATTTT. V gene TRBV5-4 combines with J gene TRBJ1-3, with 7 bases fitting TRBD1. Germline-derived CDR1 and CDR2 are SGHNT and YYREEE (reference sequence). With 4 bases clipped from V and 0 bases from J, the junction kept 10 bases outside the gene matches. The CDR3 contains 17 residues.

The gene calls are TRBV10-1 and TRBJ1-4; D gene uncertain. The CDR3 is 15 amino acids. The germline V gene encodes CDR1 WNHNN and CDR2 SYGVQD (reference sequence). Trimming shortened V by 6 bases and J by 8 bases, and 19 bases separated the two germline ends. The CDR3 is CASSEEGTSREKLFF. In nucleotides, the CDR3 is TGCGCCAGCAGCGAAGAGGGTACATCGCGAGAAAAACTGTTTTTT.

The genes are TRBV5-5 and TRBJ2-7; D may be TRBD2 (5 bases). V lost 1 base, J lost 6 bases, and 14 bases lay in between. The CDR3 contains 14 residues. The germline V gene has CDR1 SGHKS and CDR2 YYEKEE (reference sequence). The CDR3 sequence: CASSLSGYLAEQYF. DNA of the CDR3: TGTGCCAGCAGCTTGAGCGGCTACTTAGCCGAGCAGTACTTC.

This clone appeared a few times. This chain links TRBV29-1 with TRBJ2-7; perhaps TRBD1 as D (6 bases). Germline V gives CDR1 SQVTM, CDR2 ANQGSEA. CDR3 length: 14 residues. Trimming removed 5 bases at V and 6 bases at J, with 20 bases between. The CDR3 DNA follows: TGCAGCGTTAAGGGTGGGGCAAGGGGGTCCGAGCAGTACTTC. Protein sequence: CSVKGGARGSEQYF.

CDR3 protein: CASSLAGTSGTDTQYF. As DNA, the CDR3 is TGTGCCAGCAGTTTAGCCGGGACTAGCGGCACAGATACGCAGTATTTT. This chain connects TRBV28 to TRBJ2-3; 10 bases fit TRBD2. V trimming: 2 bases; J trimming: 1 base; junction bases outside the gene matches: 3. The V gene's germline CDR1 is MDHEN and CDR2 SYDVKM. The CDR3 contains 16 residues.

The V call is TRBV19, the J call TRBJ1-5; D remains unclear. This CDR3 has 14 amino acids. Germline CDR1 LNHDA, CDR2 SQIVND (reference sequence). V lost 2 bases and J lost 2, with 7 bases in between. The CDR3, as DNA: TGTGCCAGTAGTATACCGGGAGGCAATCAGCCCCAGCATTTT. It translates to CASSIPGGNQPQHF.

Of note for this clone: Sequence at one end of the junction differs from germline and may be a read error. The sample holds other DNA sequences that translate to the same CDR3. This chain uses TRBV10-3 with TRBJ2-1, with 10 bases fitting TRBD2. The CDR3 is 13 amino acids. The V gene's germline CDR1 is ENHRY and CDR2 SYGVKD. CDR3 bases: TGCGCCATCTGGACTAGCGGATACAATGAGCAGTTCTTC. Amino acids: CAIWTSGYNEQFF.

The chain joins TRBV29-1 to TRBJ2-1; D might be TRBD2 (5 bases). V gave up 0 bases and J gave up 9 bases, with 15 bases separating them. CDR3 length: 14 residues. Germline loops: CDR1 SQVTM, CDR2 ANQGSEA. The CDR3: CSVEDFAAGGEQFF. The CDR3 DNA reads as TGCAGCGTTGAAGATTTCGCTGCGGGTGGTGAGCAGTTCTTC.

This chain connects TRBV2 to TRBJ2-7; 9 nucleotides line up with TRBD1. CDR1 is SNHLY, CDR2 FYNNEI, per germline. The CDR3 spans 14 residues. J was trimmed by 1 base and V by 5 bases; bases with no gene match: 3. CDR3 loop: CASSRGTGSYEQYF. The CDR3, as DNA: TGTGCCAGCAGTCGCGGGACAGGGTCCTACGAGCAGTACTTC.

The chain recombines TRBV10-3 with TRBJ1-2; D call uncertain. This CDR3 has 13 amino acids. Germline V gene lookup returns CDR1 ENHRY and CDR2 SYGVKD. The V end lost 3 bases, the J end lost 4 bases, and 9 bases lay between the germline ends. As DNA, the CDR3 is TGTGCCATCAGTGAAGCGGCGGTCTATGGCTACACCTTC. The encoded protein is CAISEAAVYGYTF.

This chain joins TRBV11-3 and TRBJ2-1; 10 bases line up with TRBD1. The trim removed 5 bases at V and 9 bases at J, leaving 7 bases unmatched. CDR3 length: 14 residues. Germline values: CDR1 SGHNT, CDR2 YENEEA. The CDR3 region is CASSPGTGDGEQFF. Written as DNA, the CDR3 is TGTGCCAGCAGCCCAGGGACAGGGGATGGTGAGCAGTTCTTC.

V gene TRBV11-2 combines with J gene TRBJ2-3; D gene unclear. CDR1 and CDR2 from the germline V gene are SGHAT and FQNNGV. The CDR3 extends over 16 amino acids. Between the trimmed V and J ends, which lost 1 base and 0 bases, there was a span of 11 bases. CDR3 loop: CASSLGAQRSTDTQYF. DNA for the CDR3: TGTGCCAGCAGCTTAGGGGCACAACGTAGCACAGATACGCAGTATTTT.

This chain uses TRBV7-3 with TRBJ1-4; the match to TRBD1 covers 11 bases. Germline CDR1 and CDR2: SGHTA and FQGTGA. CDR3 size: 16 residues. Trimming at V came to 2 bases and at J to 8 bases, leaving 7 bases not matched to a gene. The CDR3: CASSLGRGQGDEKLFF. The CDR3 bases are TGTGCCAGCAGCTTAGGGCGGGGACAGGGGGACGAAAAACTGTTTTTT.

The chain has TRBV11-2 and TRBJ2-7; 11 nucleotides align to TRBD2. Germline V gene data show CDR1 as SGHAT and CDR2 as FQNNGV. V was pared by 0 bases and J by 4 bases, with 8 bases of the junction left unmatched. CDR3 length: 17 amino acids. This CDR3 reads CASSLDRVAGGSYEQYF. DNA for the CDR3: TGTGCCAGCAGCTTAGATAGGGTAGCGGGAGGGTCGTACGAGCAGTACTTC.

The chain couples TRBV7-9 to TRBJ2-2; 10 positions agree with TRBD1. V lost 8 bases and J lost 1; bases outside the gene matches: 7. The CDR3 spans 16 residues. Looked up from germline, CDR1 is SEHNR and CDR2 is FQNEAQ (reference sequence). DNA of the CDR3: TGTGCCAGCGGGGGGACAGGGGCTTTGAACACCGGGGAGCTGTTTTTT. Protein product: CASGGTGALNTGELFF. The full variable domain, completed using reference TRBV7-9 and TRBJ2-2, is DTGVSQNPRHKITKRGQNVTFRCDPISEHNRLYWYRQTLGQGPEFLTYFQNEAQLEKSRLLSDRFSAERPKGSFSTLEIQRTEQGDSAMYLCASGGTGALNTGELFFGEGSRLTVL.

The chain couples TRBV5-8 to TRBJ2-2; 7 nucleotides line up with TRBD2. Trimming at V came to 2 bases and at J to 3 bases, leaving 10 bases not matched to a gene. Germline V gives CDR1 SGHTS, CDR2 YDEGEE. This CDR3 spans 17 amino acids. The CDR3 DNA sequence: TGTGCCAGCAGCTTAGCCTTTTCGGGAGGCCACACCGGGGAGCTGTTTTTT. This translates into CASSLAFSGGHTGELFF.

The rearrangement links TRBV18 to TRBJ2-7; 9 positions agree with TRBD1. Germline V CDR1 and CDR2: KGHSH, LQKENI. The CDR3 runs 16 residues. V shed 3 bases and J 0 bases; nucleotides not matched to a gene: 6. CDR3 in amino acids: CASSPDRTGASYEQYF. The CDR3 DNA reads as TGTGCCAGCTCACCTGATAGGACAGGGGCCTCCTACGAGCAGTACTTC.